A selection of T cell receptor beta chains follows, all from one sample in a study of Ad26.COV2.S vaccination and SARS-CoV-2 variants. Measured with immunoSEQ multiplex PCR; TCRdb has only the in-frame clones, and not every one. The sample has about 350,000 clones, 70% to 90% seen once; the top ten hold around 3%. Sample: peripheral blood, taken in a trial of Ad26.COV2.S vaccine versus placebo. The source of these receptors is a person aged 18-60 years who received the Ad26.COV2.S COVID-19 vaccine or a placebo. Both conserved end residues are part of each CDR3.

>TRBV5-1|TRBJ2-3|15
CASSKGLVRPDTQYF
>TRBV19|TRBJ1-6|16
CASSIDYGTANSPLHF
>TRBV7-9|TRBJ2-5|14
CASSYNWDQETQYF
>TRBV7-6|TRBJ2-7|13
CASSPAGGGEQYF
>TRBV19|TRBJ1-1|13
CASSRTGSGWTFF
>TRBV27|TRBJ2-2|12
CASSHWPGELFF
>TRBV4-3|TRBJ2-1|16
CASSRNVAGPYNEQFF
>TRBV29-1|TRBJ1-1|14
CSVEVGGGYTEAFF
>TRBV28|TRBJ2-7|13
CASTLDTWDEQYF
>TRBV28|TRBJ1-5|16
CASSLFSTYSNQPQHF
>TRBV5-1|TRBJ2-3|15
CASSLAGGRGDTQYF